The rows below give T cell receptor beta chains drawn from one sample of a study of regulatory T cells in long-lasting Graves disease. TCRdb redid the calling of the multiplex PCR reads with MiXCR, one entry per CDR3 protein. The top ten hold around 12% of the sample, which has 530,000 or so distinct CDR3 sequences, about 16% seen once. A further study also used this sample, focusing on T cells in Graves' hyperthyroidism and ophthalmopathy.

The material was peripheral blood mononuclear cells (PBMCs), obtained at new diagnosis, from a patient treated with antithyroid drugs. The receptors come from a man between 18 and 29 years old with Graves disease. The CDR3 runs from the conserved cysteine through the conserved F or W. The D gene is left open where the match is weak. Expanded clones are given a class, and other clones once, few, many or no size at all.

D	V	J	size	DNA	CDR3
.	TRBV19	TRBJ2-7	.	TGTGCCAGTAGTATGCGTCACGCGAACTACGAGCAGTACTTC	CASSMRHANYEQYF
TRBD2	TRBV3-1	TRBJ2-4	.	TGTGCCAGCAGCCAAGGGTGGGGGGGAGGAGCCAAAAACATTCAGTACTTC	CASSQGWGGGAKNIQYF
.	TRBV6-2/TRBV6-3	TRBJ2-1	many	TGTGCCAGCAGTGAGCGAGGCAGGACAAACAATGAGCAGTTCTTC	CASSERGRTNNEQFF
.	TRBV7-8	TRBJ2-2	many	TGTGCCAGCAGCTTATATCTCGCGGGGAACACCGGGGAGCTGTTTTTT	CASSLYLAGNTGELFF
TRBD1	TRBV30	TRBJ1-5	.	TGTGCCTGGGCCACAGGGGGCGGGAATCAGCCCCAGCATTTT	CAWATGGGNQPQHF
TRBD1	TRBV27	TRBJ2-7	many	TGTGCCAGCAGTTTAGTCGGGACAGGGGCTAACGAGCAGTACTTC	CASSLVGTGANEQYF
.	TRBV6-1	TRBJ1-4	.	TGTGCCAGCAGTGTACAGACAGGCGTGGCTAATGAAAAACTGTTTTTT	CASSVQTGVANEKLFF
TRBD1	TRBV27	TRBJ2-7	few	TGTGCCAGCAGTTCGACAGGGTTTCGCTACGAGCAGTACTTC	CASSSTGFRYEQYF
.	TRBV19	TRBJ1-1	few	TGTGCCAGTCCCTCTGGCGCACAGGGAGATACTGAAGCTTTCTTT	CASPSGAQGDTEAFF
TRBD2	TRBV29-1	TRBJ2-1	few	TGCAGCGTCCGGCGGGAGAATGGGCAGTTCTTC	CSVRRENGQFF
.	TRBV12-3/TRBV12-4	TRBJ2-7	few	TGTGCCAGCAGCCTGACACCCGACTACGAGCAGTACTTC	CASSLTPDYEQYF
TRBD1	TRBV20-1	TRBJ2-7	many	TGCAGTGCTAGAGATTCCCGGGACAGGGGGTTTTACGAGCAGTACTTC	CSARDSRDRGFYEQYF
.	TRBV6-1	TRBJ1-1	few	TGTGCCACCTTTACCTCAGGGTACACTGAAGCTTTCTTT	CATFTSGYTEAFF
.	TRBV6-1	TRBJ1-1	many	TGTGCCAGCAGCGCCCACACTAAGAACACTGAAGCTTTCTTT	CASSAHTKNTEAFF
TRBD1	TRBV18	TRBJ1-2	few	TGTGCCAGCTCAGGACAGGGGATAAGTGGCTACACCTTC	CASSGQGISGYTF
.	TRBV7-3	TRBJ2-7	.	TGTGCCAGCAGCCAAGGGGTCGCAGGGTCTTGGAGCGAGCAGTACTTC	CASSQGVAGSWSEQYF
TRBD1	TRBV20-1	TRBJ1-5	many	TGCAGTGCTCCTCCACAGGGGGCTATGAGCAATCAGCCCCAGCATTTT	CSAPPQGAMSNQPQHF
.	TRBV20-1	TRBJ2-1	many	TGCAGTGCGCCAGACTTACCCAGCTCCTACAATGAGCAGTTCTTC	CSAPDLPSSYNEQFF
.	TRBV10-3	TRBJ2-5	.	TGTGCCATCAGTGACAAGGGAGGAGAGACCCAGTACTTC	CAISDKGGETQYF
TRBD2	TRBV20-1	TRBJ2-1	few	TGCAGTGCGTCTAGCGGGAGCCACAATGAGCAGTTCTTC	CSASSGSHNEQFF
.	TRBV6-1	TRBJ2-1	many	TGTGCCAGCAGGACGGGACTCCGGGAGCAGTTCTTC	CASRTGLREQFF
.	TRBV28	TRBJ1-1	.	TGTGCCAGCAGGGAAAGAAACACTGAAGCTTTCTTT	CASRERNTEAFF
.	TRBV20-1	TRBJ2-3	many	TGCAGTGCGAGGAGGGGGATCTATAGCACAGATACGCAGTATTTT	CSARRGIYSTDTQYF
TRBD2	TRBV5-1	TRBJ2-3	.	TGCGCCAGCAGCCTGACTAGCGGGAGTATGGATACGCAGTATTTT	CASSLTSGSMDTQYF
TRBD2	TRBV5-1	TRBJ2-1	.	TGCGCCAGCAGCCGCCGGGCTAGCGGGAGCGTGAATGAGCAGTTCTTC	CASSRRASGSVNEQFF
.	TRBV27	TRBJ2-1	many	TGTGCCAGCAGTTTAAATGACGGGGTCGACAATGAGCAGTTCTTC	CASSLNDGVDNEQFF
TRBD1	TRBV25-1	TRBJ1-1	many	TGTGCCAGCATCACAGGGGGTATGGCTTTCTTT	CASITGGMAFF
TRBD1	TRBV27	TRBJ2-7	few	TGTGCCAGCAGCTTATCCCAGACAGGGTACCCCTACGAGCAGTACTTC	CASSLSQTGYPYEQYF
TRBD2	TRBV20-1	TRBJ2-1	many	TGCAGTGCTAGGAGTCTAGCGGGAGCTTACAATGAGCAGTTCTTC	CSARSLAGAYNEQFF
.	TRBV29-1	TRBJ2-7	many	TGCAGCGTTGAAGTCGGGGGGCGCAGGTACGAGCAGTACTTC	CSVEVGGRRYEQYF
TRBD2	TRBV5-6	TRBJ2-1	.	TGTGCCAGCAGCCAAGAGAGCGGGAGCTCCTACAATGAGCAGTTCTTC	CASSQESGSSYNEQFF
TRBD2	TRBV20-1	TRBJ2-7	few	TGCAGTGCTAGATGTAAGGATGGGGCTAGCGGATCCGCCTACGAGCAGTACTTC	CSARCKDGASGSAYEQYF
.	TRBV6-1	TRBJ1-1	many	TGTGCCAGCAGTGTTGGCAGGTTTAACACTGAAGCTTTCTTT	CASSVGRFNTEAFF
.	TRBV9	TRBJ2-7	.	TGTGCCAGCAGCCCACCTAACGACTACGAGCAGTACTTC	CASSPPNDYEQYF
TRBD2	TRBV11-2	TRBJ2-3	many	TGTGCCAGCAGCTCTTATGGGTCGGCGGGAGGGCGGGGAGAGTATTTT	CASSSYGSAGGRGEYF
TRBD2	TRBV6-2/TRBV6-3	TRBJ2-4	.	TGTGCCAGCAGCCCACTAGCGAGGTGGGACATTCAGTACTTC	CASSPLARWDIQYF
TRBD1	TRBV5-1	TRBJ2-7	many	TGCGCCAGCAGCCCCTCCGGGAAGAGCGGACAGGGCTCCTACGAGCAGTACTTC	CASSPSGKSGQGSYEQYF
TRBD2	TRBV6-5	TRBJ2-2	few	TGTGCCAGCAGTTACACTAGCGGGAGGGCCTCGGCCGGGGAGCTGTTTTTT	CASSYTSGRASAGELFF
.	TRBV7-9	TRBJ2-5	many	TGTGCCAGCAGCCTCCCCCAGAGGGGCTTTCAAGAGACCCAGTACTTC	CASSLPQRGFQETQYF
TRBD2	TRBV6-1	TRBJ2-3	.	TGTGCCACCAGGCTGGGAGGGGACACAGATACGCAGTATTTT	CATRLGGDTDTQYF
.	TRBV10-1	TRBJ1-2	.	TGCGCCAGCAGTGAGATGGGCTTACCTAGCTATGGCTACACCTTC	CASSEMGLPSYGYTF
TRBD2	TRBV5-5	TRBJ2-1	few	TGTGCCAGCAGCTTGGTAGCGGGCACTACCTACAATGAGCAGTTCTTC	CASSLVAGTTYNEQFF
.	TRBV6-1	TRBJ2-1	many	TGTGCCAGCAGTGCCGACTGGACGGGTGAGCAGTTCTTC	CASSADWTGEQFF
.	TRBV19	TRBJ1-2	.	TGTGCCAGTAGTATCGGGAGTTTTAGTGGCTACACCTTC	CASSIGSFSGYTF
TRBD2	TRBV7-8	TRBJ2-3	.	TGTGCCAGCAGCCTATTGACTAGCGGGCGAAAAGATACGCAGTATTTT	CASSLLTSGRKDTQYF
TRBD2	TRBV5-1	TRBJ2-1	.	TGCGCCAGCAGCTTGGTAGTAGCGGGAAGTGAGCAGTTCTTC	CASSLVVAGSEQFF
.	TRBV20-1	TRBJ2-3	.	TGCAGTGCATTACCTTACACGAGGACAGATACGCAGTATTTT	CSALPYTRTDTQYF
.	TRBV20-1	TRBJ2-5	many	TGCAGTGCTACTGCGGTCGGGGCCCCCGAGACCCAGTACTTC	CSATAVGAPETQYF
.	TRBV2	TRBJ1-1	many	TGTGCCAGCAAGGTGCTAGGCACTGAAGCTTTCTTT	CASKVLGTEAFF
.	TRBV19	TRBJ2-2	.	TGTGCCAGTAGCTCCCGGGATAACGGGGAGCTGTTTTTT	CASSSRDNGELFF
.	TRBV6-2/TRBV6-3	TRBJ2-3	.	TGTGCCAGCAGTGTAGTAAGTCTTCATAGCACAGATACGCAGTATTTT	CASSVVSLHSTDTQYF